This T cell receptor beta chain originates from a study of T cell repertoires in cytomegalovirus infection. Looking at the study overall: It can be stated that public TCR beta signatures indicated CMV infection as well as a matching HLA type. Study-wide points: The ex vivo response showed dominance by HLA-C-restricted CMV-specific TCR beta clonotypes.

This clonotype was seen ten or more times. Its specificity is unknown. V was trimmed by 0 bases and J by 5 bases, leaving 8 bases between them. Germline loops: CDR1 DFQATT, CDR2 SNEGSKA (reference sequence). The CDR3 has 13 amino acids. MiXCR, applied by TCRdb to the reads, yields one record per CDR3 protein. The table lists over 45,000 distinct CDR3 sequences, about 21% of them singletons. Sequencing used CD8+ T cells from cultured PBMCs, obtained from culture after CMV antigen stimulation. This receptor was obtained from a human donor in good health (CMV status not recorded). Some clones in this sample may be carry-over from other donors' samples. V is TRBV20-1 and J is TRBJ1-5; D ambiguous. CDR3 nucleotide sequence: TGCAGTGCTAGAGATCTTCGGGATCAGCCCCAGCATTTT. This translates into CSARDLRDQPQHF.